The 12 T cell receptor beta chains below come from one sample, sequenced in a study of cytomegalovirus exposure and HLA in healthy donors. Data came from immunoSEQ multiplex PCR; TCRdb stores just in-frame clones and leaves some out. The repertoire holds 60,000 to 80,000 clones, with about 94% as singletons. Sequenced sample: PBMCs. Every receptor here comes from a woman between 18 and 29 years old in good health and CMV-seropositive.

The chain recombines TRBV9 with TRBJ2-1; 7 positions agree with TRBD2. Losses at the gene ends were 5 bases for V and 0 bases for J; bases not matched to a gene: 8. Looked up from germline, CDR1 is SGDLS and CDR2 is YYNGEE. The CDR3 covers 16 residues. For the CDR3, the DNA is TGTGCCAGCAGTCGTGAACGGGACTACTCCTACAATGAGCAGTTCTTC. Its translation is CASSRERDYSYNEQFF.

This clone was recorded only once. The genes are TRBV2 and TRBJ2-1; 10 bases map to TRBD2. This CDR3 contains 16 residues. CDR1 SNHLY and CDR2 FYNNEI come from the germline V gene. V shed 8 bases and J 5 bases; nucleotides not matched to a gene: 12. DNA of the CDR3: TGTGCCAGCCTGGGTGAGTCTAGCGGGAGCGACAATGAGCAGTTCTTC. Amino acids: CASLGESSGSDNEQFF.

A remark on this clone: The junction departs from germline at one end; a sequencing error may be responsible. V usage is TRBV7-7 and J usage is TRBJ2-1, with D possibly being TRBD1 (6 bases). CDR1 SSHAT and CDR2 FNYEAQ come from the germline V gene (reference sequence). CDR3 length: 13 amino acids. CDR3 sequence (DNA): TGTGCTAGCAGCACAGGGATTGGCAATGAGCAGTTCTTC. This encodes CASSTGIGNEQFF.

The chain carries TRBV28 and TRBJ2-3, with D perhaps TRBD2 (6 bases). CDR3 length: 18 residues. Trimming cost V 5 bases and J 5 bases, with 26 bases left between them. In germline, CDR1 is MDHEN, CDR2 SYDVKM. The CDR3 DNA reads TGTGCCAGCAGTCCAGCAAAAGGGGACTTACACCGACGAGATACGCAGTATTTT. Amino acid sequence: CASSPAKGDLHRRDTQYF.

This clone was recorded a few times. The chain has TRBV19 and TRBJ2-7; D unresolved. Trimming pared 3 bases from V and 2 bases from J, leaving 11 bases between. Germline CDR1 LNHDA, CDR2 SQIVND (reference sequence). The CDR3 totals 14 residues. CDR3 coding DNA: TGTGCCAGTAGTATTACCGTGACAACCTACGAGCAGTACTTC. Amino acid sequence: CASSITVTTYEQYF. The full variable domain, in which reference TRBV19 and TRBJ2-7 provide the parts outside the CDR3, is DGGITQSPKYLFRKEGQNVTLSCEQNLNHDAMYWYRQDPGQGLRLIYYSQIVNDFQKGDIAEGYSVSREKKESFPLTVTSAQKNPTAFYLCASSITVTTYEQYFGPGTRLTVT.

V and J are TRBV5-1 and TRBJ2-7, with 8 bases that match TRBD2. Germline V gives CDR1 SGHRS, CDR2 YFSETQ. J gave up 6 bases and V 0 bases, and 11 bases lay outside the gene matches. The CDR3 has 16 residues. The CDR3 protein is CASSLAAGAPSIEQYF. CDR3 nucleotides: TGCGCCAGCAGCTTGGCAGCGGGGGCCCCGAGTATCGAGCAGTACTTC.

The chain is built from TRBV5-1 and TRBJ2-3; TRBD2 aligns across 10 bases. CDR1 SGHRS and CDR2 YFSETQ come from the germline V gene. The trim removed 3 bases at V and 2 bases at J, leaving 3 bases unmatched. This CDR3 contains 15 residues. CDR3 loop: CASSSGLAITDTQYF. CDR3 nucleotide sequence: TGCGCCAGCAGCTCGGGACTAGCGATCACAGATACGCAGTATTTT.

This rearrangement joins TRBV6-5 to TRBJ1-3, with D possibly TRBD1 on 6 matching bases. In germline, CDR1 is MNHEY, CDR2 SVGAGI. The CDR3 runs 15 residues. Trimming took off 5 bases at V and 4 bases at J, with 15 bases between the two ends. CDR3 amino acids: CASSLRGSDGNTIYF. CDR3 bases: TGTGCCAGCAGTCTAAGGGGGTCCGACGGAAACACCATATATTTT.

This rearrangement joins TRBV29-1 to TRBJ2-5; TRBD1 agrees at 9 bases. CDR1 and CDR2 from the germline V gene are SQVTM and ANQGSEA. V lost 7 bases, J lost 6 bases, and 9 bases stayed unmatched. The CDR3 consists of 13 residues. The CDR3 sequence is CSGGQGSRKTQYF. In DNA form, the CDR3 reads TGCAGCGGGGGACAGGGCAGTCGAAAGACCCAGTACTTC.

This chain's CDR3 is CASRSQMTNSPLHF. Written as DNA, the CDR3 is TGCGCCAGCAGATCTCAGATGACAAATTCACCCCTCCACTTT. This sequence joins TRBV5-1 and TRBJ1-6; D is undetermined. V dropped 5 bases and J dropped 7 bases, with 13 bases sitting between them. The CDR3 spans 14 residues. Germline CDR1 and CDR2: SGHRS and YFSETQ. Looking up the rest from reference TRBV5-1 and TRBJ1-6 gives the full variable domain: KAGVTQTPRYLIKTRGQQVTLSCSPISGHRSVSWYQQTPGQGLQFLFEYFSETQRNKGNFPGRFSGRQFSNSRSEMNVSTLELGDSALYLCASRSQMTNSPLHFGNGTRLTVT.

CDR3 bases: TGCGCCAGCAGCCAACGTCCAGGACTAGCGGGGGGTCCTGGAGCCTACAATGAGCAGTTCTTC. Translated: CASSQRPGLAGGPGAYNEQFF. This chain links TRBV4-1 with TRBJ2-1, with 14 positions matching TRBD2. The V gene end was trimmed by 2 bases and the J gene end by 2 bases; junction bases not matched to a gene: 14. CDR1 MGHRA and CDR2 YSYEKL come from the germline V gene. The CDR3 has 21 amino acids.

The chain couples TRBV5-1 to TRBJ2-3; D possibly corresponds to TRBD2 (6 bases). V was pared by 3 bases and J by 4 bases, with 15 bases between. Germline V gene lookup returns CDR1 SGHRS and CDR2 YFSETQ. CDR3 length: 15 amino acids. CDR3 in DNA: TGCGCCAGCAGCTCAAATTACGGGACTGCAGATACGCAGTATTTT. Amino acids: CASSSNYGTADTQYF. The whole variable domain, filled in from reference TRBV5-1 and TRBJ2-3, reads KAGVTQTPRYLIKTRGQQVTLSCSPISGHRSVSWYQQTPGQGLQFLFEYFSETQRNKGNFPGRFSGRQFSNSRSEMNVSTLELGDSALYLCASSSNYGTADTQYFGPGTRLTVL.